The 31 T cell receptor beta chains below were found in one sample sequenced in a study of T cell clonality in common variable immunodeficiency. Clones were sequenced by immunoSEQ multiplex PCR, and TCRdb holds only the in-frame ones, with some missing. This sample has tens of thousands of clones, each found more than once. Sequenced material: peripheral blood mononuclear cells. The receptor source for this set is a person aged 18 to 70 in good health.

This clone appeared many times. Read data end 3 residues before the CDR3 end; the end is taken from the germline J gene. This chain links TRBV30 with TRBJ2-7; the D gene is possibly TRBD2 (6 bases). The CDR3 totals 13 residues. Germline V lookup: CDR1 GTSNPN, CDR2 SVGIG (reference sequence). The V end was cut by 2 bases, the J end by 1 base, with 9 bases between. CDR3 residues: CAWSWGLSYEQYF. The CDR3 DNA, read in part, is TGTGCCTGGAGTTGGGGACTTTCCTACGAG.

There are many counts of this clone. The CDR3 end falls 3 residues outside the read, so it is completed with the germline J gene. J is TRBJ1-5 and V is TRBV30; possible D gene TRBD1, 6 bases. This CDR3 contains 14 residues. V lost 3 bases, J lost 9 bases, and 18 bases lay in between. Germline CDR1 and CDR2: GTSNPN and SVGIG (reference sequence). CDR3 DNA, as far as it was read: TGTGCCTGGAGGGCCCGTGGGGGGGCAAGGCCC. Protein: CAWRARGGARP. The CDR3 in full is CAWRARGGARPQHF.

There are many counts of this clone. Coverage ceases 3 residues before the CDR3 finishes, and the germline J gene fills in the end. This sequence joins TRBV5-6 and TRBJ2-7; 8 bases are shared with TRBD2. This CDR3 comprises 15 residues. J lost 2 bases, V lost 4 bases, and 8 bases had no gene match. Per germline, CDR1 SGHDT and CDR2 YYEEEE. The sequenced CDR3 bases are TGTGCCAGCAGCACCCTGCGGGGGGCCACCTACGAG. It translates to CASSTLRGATYE. The CDR3, in full, reads CASSTLRGATYEQYF.

The table lists this clone with many counts. The read comes to an end 3 residues before the CDR3 does, leaving the germline J gene to fill in the end. The gene calls are TRBV30 and TRBJ2-1, with 9 bases fitting TRBD2. Looked up from germline, CDR1 is GTSNPN and CDR2 is SVGIG (reference sequence). The CDR3 is 14 amino acids. V shed 1 base, J shed 7 bases, and the junction held 5 bases outside the gene matches. CDR3 sequence reads: CAWSGGTSRNEQFF. CDR3 DNA, as far as it was read: TGTGCCTGGAGTGGTGGGACTAGCAGAAATGAG.

This clone turned up a few times. The read stops 3 residues short of the end of the CDR3; the missing end is completed from the germline J gene. The V call is TRBV18, the J call TRBJ1-1, with TRBD1 as a possible D gene (5 bases). Per the germline V gene, CDR1 is KGHSH and CDR2 is LQKENI. Trimming cost V 0 bases and J 3 bases, with 17 bases left between them. The CDR3 totals 17 residues. CDR3 sequence: CASSPPGRKAGDTEAFF. CDR3 DNA, as far as it was read: TGTGCCAGCTCACCACCGGGGAGGAAGGCGGGGGACACTGAA.

This clone was recorded many times. The read gets to within 3 residues of the CDR3 end, and the germline J gene fills in the rest. The chain couples TRBV5-4 to TRBJ2-2; TRBD2 agrees at 7 bases. Germline CDR1 reads SGHNT; CDR2 reads YYREEE (reference sequence). This CDR3 has 14 amino acids. Germline trimming cut 0 bases from V and 8 bases from J; bases unmatched to any gene: 4. CDR3 region: CASSLDSGWGELFF. Incomplete CDR3 DNA: TGTGCCAGCAGCTTGGATAGCGGGTGGGGGGAG.

This clone was counted many times. The CDR3 sequence: CASSAPPGELTDTQYF. The sequenced CDR3 bases are TGTGCCAGCAGTGCCCCGCCAGGGGAGTTGACAGATACG. This chain uses TRBV28 with TRBJ2-3; D is perhaps TRBD1 (6 bases). The DNA ends 3 residues before the CDR3 does, and the rest of the CDR3 is filled in from the germline J gene. This CDR3 is built from 16 residues. Trimming cost V 5 bases and J 3 bases, with 18 bases left between them. Germline V CDR1 and CDR2: MDHEN, SYDVKM. Drawing the rest from reference TRBV28 and TRBJ2-3, the complete variable domain is DVKVTQSSRYLVKRTGEKVFLECVQDMDHENMFWYRQDPGLGLRLIYFSYDVKMKEKGDIPEGYSVSREKKERFSLILESASTNQTSMYLCASSAPPGELTDTQYFGPGTRLTVL.

This clone was detected ten times or more. The read is 3 residues too short to cover the CDR3 end, so that end is filled in from the germline J gene. The chain recombines TRBV6-2 or TRBV6-3 with TRBJ1-5, with TRBD1 matching over 7 bases. CDR1 MNHEY and CDR2 SVGEGT come from the germline V gene. This CDR3 contains 17 residues. With V trimmed by 2 bases and J by 0 bases, 7 bases remained unmatched. The part of the CDR3 DNA that was read is TGTGCCAGCAGTTACACTAAACAGGGGAATAGCAATCAGCCC. Translated: CASSYTKQGNSNQP. The entire CDR3 reads CASSYTKQGNSNQPQHF.

A remark on this clone: The read finishes 3 residues shy of the CDR3 end, and the germline J gene is used to complete it. The gene calls are TRBV19 and TRBJ1-2; D perhaps matches TRBD1 (5 bases). This CDR3 is built from 15 residues. Trimming removed 6 bases from V and 6 bases from J, with 20 bases in between. Germline CDR1 and CDR2: LNHDA and SQIVND (reference sequence). CDR3 sequence: CASRQGFGLLDGYTF. CDR3 bases read: TGTGCCAGTAGGCAGGGCTTTGGCCTCCTCGATGGC.

In its sample, this clone was seen many times. From the germline J gene comes the end of the CDR3, since the read stops 3 residues before it. The chain couples TRBV19 to TRBJ2-7; a weak D match, TRBD2 (6 bases). Germline assignment: CDR1 LNHDA and CDR2 SQIVND (reference sequence). The CDR3 extends over 15 amino acids. V was clipped by 2 bases and J by 2 bases, with 13 bases between them. CDR3 DNA, as far as it was read: TGTGCCAGTAGTATAAGCGGGTTAGTCGCCTACGAG. It encodes CASSISGLVAYE. The entire CDR3 reads CASSISGLVAYEQYF.

This clone was counted many times. Coverage ceases 3 residues before the CDR3 finishes, and the germline J gene fills in the end. This chain links TRBV20-1 with TRBJ1-4, with no clear D. The length of the CDR3 is 14 residues. The germline V gene has CDR1 DFQATT and CDR2 SNEGSKA (reference sequence). Trimming shortened V by 2 bases and J by 6 bases, and 13 bases separated the two germline ends. The covered CDR3 bases are TGCAGTGCTAGAACGTTGGCAGGAGATGAAAAA. Amino acids: CSARTLAGDEK. The CDR3 as a whole reads CSARTLAGDEKLFF.

This clone showed up many times. The read comes to an end 3 residues before the CDR3 does, leaving the germline J gene to fill in the end. The chain links TRBV5-4 to TRBJ2-1; 9 bases line up with TRBD2. V gave up 1 base and J gave up 7 bases; unmatched junction bases: 9. The CDR3 loop spans 16 amino acids. Germline assignment: CDR1 SGHNT and CDR2 YYREEE (reference sequence). The CDR3 loop is CASSLPLAGTLNEQFF. CDR3 DNA, as far as it was read: TGTGCCAGCAGCTTGCCCCTAGCGGGAACTTTGAATGAG.

This clone has ten or more counts. The read ends 3 residues before the CDR3 terminus; that terminus is restored from the germline J gene. The V and J genes are TRBV12-3 or TRBV12-4 and TRBJ2-3; D might be TRBD2 (6 bases). V lost 3 bases to trimming and J lost 0 bases, with 7 bases between them. The CDR3 length is 14 residues. Incomplete CDR3 DNA: TGTGCCAGCAGTTTTGGAGGGAGCACAGATACG. It translates to CASSFGGSTDT. Given in full, the CDR3 is CASSFGGSTDTQYF.

This clone showed up many times. The sequenced fragment ends 3 residues before the CDR3 boundary, so the rest is inferred from the germline J gene. V gene TRBV20-1 combines with J gene TRBJ1-5, with no clear D. Germline CDR1 and CDR2: DFQATT and SNEGSKA (reference sequence). Trimming shortened V by 6 bases and J by 2 bases, and 11 bases separated the two germline ends. This CDR3 is 13 amino acids long. The CDR3 bases that were read are TGCAGTGCCAAGGGTGATGGCAATCAGCCC. Protein product: CSAKGDGNQP. The full CDR3 is CSAKGDGNQPQHF.

This clone was recorded at least ten times. The read falls 3 residues short of the CDR3 end, and the missing part is taken from the germline J gene. V gene TRBV2 combines with J gene TRBJ2-7; 9 nucleotides agree with TRBD2. With V trimmed by 2 bases and J by 0 bases, 8 bases remained unmatched. The CDR3 is 17 residues long. The V gene's germline CDR1 is SNHLY and CDR2 FYNNEI. The CDR3 bases that were read are TGTGCCAGCAGTGAACCGCTATTGACTAGCGGCTCCTACGAG. This gives the protein CASSEPLLTSGSYE. From start to end, the CDR3 is CASSEPLLTSGSYEQYF.

This clone was observed at least ten times. The missing CDR3 end, 3 residues past where the read stops, is filled in from the germline J gene. The chain has TRBV20-1 and TRBJ2-3; TRBD2 matches at 8 bases. The CDR3 spans 12 residues. The germline V gene has CDR1 DFQATT and CDR2 SNEGSKA (reference sequence). The chain's CDR3 is CSARGRGETQYF. The CDR3 bases that were read are TGCAGTGCTAGAGGGCGGGGGGAGACG.

This clone was counted many times. The read terminates 3 residues before the CDR3 end, so the remaining end is supplied by the germline J gene. The chain links TRBV7-9 to TRBJ1-4; 7 positions match TRBD1. Germline CDR1 is SEHNR and CDR2 is FQNEAQ (reference sequence). Unmatched junction bases numbered 6, after V lost 3 bases and J lost 5 bases. CDR3 size: 15 residues. The CDR3 loop is CASSFRTGINEKLFF. CDR3 DNA, as far as it was read: TGTGCCAGCAGCTTTAGGACAGGAATAAATGAAAAA.

This clone was seen at least ten times. Coverage ceases 3 residues before the CDR3 finishes, and the germline J gene fills in the end. The V gene is TRBV29-1, the J gene TRBJ2-3, with a tentative D call TRBD2 (6 bases). CDR1 SQVTM and CDR2 ANQGSEA come from the germline V gene. The CDR3 consists of 12 residues. CDR3 DNA, as far as it was read: TGCAGCGTTGAAGACCCGGGGGAGACG. Translation: CSVEDPGET. The full CDR3 is CSVEDPGETQYF.

This clone was observed many times. The sequenced fragment ends 3 residues before the CDR3 boundary, so the rest is inferred from the germline J gene. The J gene is TRBJ2-3, the V gene TRBV24-1; 11 nucleotides agree with TRBD1. J gave up 4 bases and V 10 bases, and 6 bases lay outside the gene matches. CDR1 is KGHDR, CDR2 SFDVKD, per germline. The CDR3 spans 14 residues. The part of the CDR3 DNA that was read is TGTGCCACTTCGGGGACAGGGGGTCCAGATACG. This translates into CATSGTGGPDT. The complete CDR3 reads CATSGTGGPDTQYF.

This clone was recorded many times. The observed sequence ends 3 residues before the CDR3 terminus, with the missing tail filled in from the germline J gene. V gene TRBV20-1 combines with J gene TRBJ2-1, with 7 bases that match TRBD2. Germline assignment: CDR1 DFQATT and CDR2 SNEGSKA (reference sequence). The V gene end was trimmed by 1 base and the J gene end by 0 bases; junction bases not matched to a gene: 3. CDR3 length: 15 residues. The CDR3 reads CSARVLAASYNEQFF. The part of the CDR3 DNA that was read is TGCAGTGCTAGAGTCCTAGCGGCCTCCTACAATGAG.

On this clone itself: The CDR3 goes on 3 residues after the read ends, and that part is filled in from the germline J gene. This chain connects TRBV5-1 to TRBJ2-3; 14 nucleotides agree with TRBD2. This CDR3 has 16 amino acids. Per germline, CDR1 SGHRS and CDR2 YFSETQ. The V and J ends lost 5 bases and 6 bases, in that order; junction bases with no gene match: 8. The covered CDR3 bases are TGCGCCAGCAGATTCGGACTAGCGGGAGGATCGGATACG. Its translation is CASRFGLAGGSDT. The complete CDR3 reads CASRFGLAGGSDTQYF.

Note on this clone: Sequencing ends 3 residues short of the CDR3 end; the germline J gene provides the rest. This chain joins TRBV5-6 and TRBJ2-7; TRBD1 agrees at 8 bases. In germline, CDR1 is SGHDT, CDR2 YYEEEE. The V segment lost 4 bases and the J segment 4 bases; nucleotides outside the gene matches: 7. The CDR3 extends over 14 amino acids. The CDR3: CASSIGTGDYEQYF. The DNA read from the CDR3 is TGTGCCAGCAGCATCGGGACAGGTGATTACGAG.

This clone was picked up many times. The read gets to within 3 residues of the CDR3 end, and the germline J gene fills in the rest. This chain connects TRBV6-1 to TRBJ1-6; TRBD1 matches at 7 bases. Germline CDR1 reads MNHNS; CDR2 reads SASEGT. Trimming at V came to 3 bases and at J to 4 bases, leaving 3 bases not matched to a gene. The length of the CDR3 is 15 residues. The covered CDR3 bases are TGTGCCAGCAGTGAGAGGGGGCCATATAATTCACCC. It specifies CASSERGPYNSP. The whole CDR3 protein is CASSERGPYNSPLHF.

This clone was recorded at least ten times. The sequence runs out 3 residues before the end of the CDR3; the remainder is reconstructed from the germline J gene. V and J are TRBV4-2 and TRBJ2-1, with 16 bases that match TRBD2. Germline trimming cut 4 bases from V and 4 bases from J; bases unmatched to any gene: 4. The germline V gene encodes CDR1 LGHNA and CDR2 YNFKEQ. This CDR3 region has 17 residues. CDR3 bases read: TGTGCCAGCAGCCGGGGACTAGCGGGAGGGCAATACAATGAG. It translates to CASSRGLAGGQYNE. The full CDR3 protein reads CASSRGLAGGQYNEQFF.

This clone was observed many times. The read ends 3 residues shy of where the CDR3 ends; the end is completed using the germline J gene. The chain recombines TRBV20-1 with TRBJ2-3, with D hard to call. V shed 1 base and J shed 0 bases, with 11 bases lying between them. The CDR3 runs 15 residues. Per the germline V gene, CDR1 is DFQATT and CDR2 is SNEGSKA (reference sequence). CDR3 sequence reads: CSARASARSTDTQYF. The part of the CDR3 DNA that was read is TGCAGTGCTAGAGCCTCAGCGAGGAGCACAGATACG.

This clone has ten or more counts. The CDR3 end is not reached by the read, which stops 3 residues before it; the germline J gene fills it in. This chain uses TRBV20-1 with TRBJ1-2; tentatively, D is TRBD1 (6 bases). Germline CDR1 and CDR2: DFQATT and SNEGSKA (reference sequence). The CDR3 length is 15 residues. V lost 3 bases, J lost 3 bases, and 17 bases lay in between. The CDR3 spells CSARPPRQAYYGYTF. The covered CDR3 bases are TGCAGTGCTAGGCCCCCAAGACAGGCCTACTATGGC.

A word on this clone: The read is 3 residues too short to cover the CDR3 end, so that end is filled in from the germline J gene. The genes are TRBV7-2 and TRBJ1-5; 9 nucleotides match TRBD1. Germline V gene data show CDR1 as SGHTA and CDR2 as FQGNSA. V dropped 5 bases and J dropped 6; count of bases not matched to a gene: 8. The CDR3 covers 15 residues. The CDR3 spells CASSIQGAGTQPQHF. CDR3 bases read: TGTGCCAGCAGCATACAGGGGGCGGGAACTCAGCCC.

This clone was counted at least ten times. The CDR3 end lies 3 residues beyond the end of the read and is filled in from the germline J gene. J is TRBJ2-7 and V is TRBV9; 10 bases are a match to TRBD2. V gave up 4 bases and J gave up 6 bases; unmatched junction bases: 10. The CDR3 is 15 residues long. The germline CDR1 and CDR2 sequences are SGDLS and YYNGEE. CDR3 DNA (partial): TGTGCCAGCAGCCCCCATCTAGCGGGAGCGGGCGAG. Its protein is CASSPHLAGAGE. The entire CDR3 reads CASSPHLAGAGEQYF. Looking up the rest from reference TRBV9 and TRBJ2-7 gives the full variable domain: DSGVTQTPKHLITATGQRVTLRCSPRSGDLSVYWYQQSLDQGLQFLIQYYNGEERAKGNILERFSAQQFPDLHSELNLSSLELGDSALYFCASSPHLAGAGEQYFGPGTRLTVT.

This clone was observed many times. The read comes to an end 3 residues before the CDR3 does, leaving the germline J gene to fill in the end. V gene TRBV7-8 combines with J gene TRBJ2-5; D not certain. Germline-derived CDR1 and CDR2 are SGHVS and FQNEAQ. This CDR3 spans 14 amino acids. Trimming pared 1 base from V and 0 bases from J, leaving 6 bases between. The covered CDR3 bases are TGTGCCAGCAGCTTAGACTCGTACCAAGAGACC. Residues: CASSLDSYQET. The CDR3 as a whole reads CASSLDSYQETQYF.

This clone showed up many times. The read gets to within 3 residues of the CDR3 end, and the germline J gene fills in the rest. The rearrangement uses TRBV9 and TRBJ1-1, with a tentative D call TRBD1 (6 bases). The CDR3 totals 18 residues. Between the trimmed V and J ends, which lost 3 bases and 0 bases, there was a span of 21 bases. The germline CDR1 and CDR2 sequences are SGDLS and YYNGEE. The covered CDR3 bases are TGTGCCAGCAGCGCGTTGGGGGCGTCGGCCGGAATGAACACTGAA. Amino acids: CASSALGASAGMNTE. The CDR3 in its entirety is CASSALGASAGMNTEAFF.

On this clone itself: Sequencing ends 3 residues short of the CDR3 end; the germline J gene provides the rest. The chain joins TRBV19 to TRBJ1-4, with D possibly TRBD1 on 6 matching bases. The V end was cut by 5 bases, the J end by 10 bases, with 23 bases between. CDR3 length equals 16 residues. From germline, CDR1 is LNHDA and CDR2 SQIVND (reference sequence). This CDR3 is CASSPETGLAFGKLFF. The part of the CDR3 DNA that was read is TGTGCCAGTAGTCCCGAGACAGGCTTGGCCTTCGGAAAA. The full variable domain, rest sourced from reference TRBV19 and TRBJ1-4, is DGGITQSPKYLFRKEGQNVTLSCEQNLNHDAMYWYRQDPGQGLRLIYYSQIVNDFQKGDIAEGYSVSREKKESFPLTVTSAQKNPTAFYLCASSPETGLAFGKLFFGSGTQLSVL.